This TCR beta chain appears in the sequencing data of a study of OX40 agonist ivuxolimab in advanced cancers. Overall study findings and caveats: Clonal expansion by week 6 occurred in CD4+ and CD8+ blood T cells (at 0.1 to 3.0 mg/kg).

On cycle 4 day 1 and cycle 7 day 1, as well as at baseline, blood was sampled. Clones were sequenced by immunoSEQ multiplex PCR, and TCRdb holds only the in-frame ones, with some missing. The sample consists of about 74,000 clones, around 89% of them appearing once. CDR3 length: 15 residues. CDR1 is SNHLY, CDR2 FYNNEI, per germline. V gave up 4 bases and J gave up 3 bases, with 16 bases separating them. As for this clone: The antigen is not known.

The V gene is TRBV2, the J gene TRBJ2-7, with D maybe TRBD2 (5 bases). This sample comprised CD4+ or CD8+ T cells sorted from blood, obtained in a trial of the OX40 agonist ivuxolimab. This sequence originates from an adult with an advanced solid tumor such as melanoma, head and neck, liver or kidney cancer. As DNA, the CDR3 is TGTGCCAGCAGTGGGTCAGCGGTATCTTTCTACGAGCAGTACTTC. Its protein is CASSGSAVSFYEQYF. Full variable domain (remainder filled in from reference TRBV2 and TRBJ2-7): EPEVTQTPSHQVTQMGQEVILRCVPISNHLYFYWYRQILGQKVEFLVSFYNNEISEKSEIFDDQFSVERPDGSNFTLKIRSTKLEDSAMYFCASSGSAVSFYEQYFGPGTRLTVT.